This TCR beta chain was retrieved from a study of blood T cell repertoires in COVID-19. This table comes from immunoSEQ multiplex PCR, and its TCRdb copy is limited to in-frame clones, with some not included. The repertoire holds roughly 410,000 clones, with 89% as singletons. This clonotype was sampled from a woman in her forties with COVID-19, enrolled during active disease. Sequencing was carried out using peripheral blood.

CDR3 DNA sequence: TGTGCCAGCAGTTATTCTGGGGGAGGTGAAGCTTTCTTT. Translating it yields CASSYSGGGEAFF. This sequence joins TRBV28 and TRBJ1-1; weak D call: TRBD1 (5 bases). The CDR3 sequence is 13 residues long. CDR1 is MDHEN and CDR2 is SYDVKM in the germline V gene. V was shortened by 4 bases and J by 7 bases, with 13 bases between the two germline ends.